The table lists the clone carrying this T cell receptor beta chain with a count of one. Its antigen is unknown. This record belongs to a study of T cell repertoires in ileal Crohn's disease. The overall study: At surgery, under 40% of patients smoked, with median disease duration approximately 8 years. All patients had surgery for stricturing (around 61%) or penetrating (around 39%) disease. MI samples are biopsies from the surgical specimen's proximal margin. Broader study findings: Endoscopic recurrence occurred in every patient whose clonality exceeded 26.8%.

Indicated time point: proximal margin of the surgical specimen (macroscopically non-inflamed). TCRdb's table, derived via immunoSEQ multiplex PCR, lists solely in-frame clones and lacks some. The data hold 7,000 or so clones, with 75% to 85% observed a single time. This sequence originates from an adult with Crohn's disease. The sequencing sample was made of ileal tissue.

Here the CDR3 reads CASSPLGTDNYGYTF. CDR3 DNA sequence: TGTGCCAGCTCACCACTGGGGACGGATAACTATGGCTACACCTTC. The rearrangement uses TRBV18 and TRBJ1-2; D may be TRBD1 (5 bases). The germline V gene has CDR1 KGHSH and CDR2 LQKENI. V lost 1 base and J lost 1, with 10 bases in between. The CDR3 length is 15 residues.